This T cell receptor beta chain originates from a study of blood T cell repertoires in COVID-19. Background on the study: Italy, Spain and the United States were the sources of the convalescent and acute COVID-19 samples. T cells, B-cell-depleted T cells, or PBMCs provided the cDNA or gDNA that served as material.

Original data processing: Amplifying reference gene primers gave estimates of nucleated cell counts. Using immunoSEQ multiplex PCR, the repertoire was profiled, and TCRdb retains in-frame clones only, with some absent. V and J calls and clone size come straight from that table; D and trimming were deduced from the DNA. The data show about 160,000 clones, approximately 91% seen once. In its sample, this clone was seen once. CDR1 and CDR2 (germline): WSHSY, SAAADI. The CDR3 consists of 15 residues. V shed 6 bases, J shed 8 bases, and the junction held 7 bases outside the gene matches. This clonotype originated in a man younger than 35 with acute or convalescent COVID-19. Sequenced: peripheral blood. V usage is TRBV10-2 and J usage is TRBJ2-1; 13 bases agree with TRBD2. The CDR3 loop is CASRRTSGSTDEQFF. Here the CDR3 DNA reads TGCGCCAGCAGGAGGACTAGCGGGAGTACGGATGAGCAGTTCTTC.